This entry concerns a single T cell receptor beta chain. The antigen remains undetermined. The source of the sample is a study of cytomegalovirus exposure and HLA in healthy donors. Whole-study results and caveats: Likely technical artifact: a cluster of highly shared sequence variants. A later analysis reported that several of the most significant clusters appeared to be linked to common viral pathogens, among them Epstein-Barr virus.

Germline values: CDR1 SGHRS, CDR2 YFSETQ. The junction had 9 bases not matched to a gene; V was cut back by 6 bases and J by 4 bases. The CDR3 loop spans 14 amino acids. It was with 60 Vbeta and 13 Jbeta primers that the PCR ran. Using immunoSEQ multiplex PCR, the repertoire was profiled, and TCRdb retains in-frame clones only, with some absent. Of roughly 180,000 clones listed, 70% to 85% are singletons. The sequenced sample was PBMCs. This receptor was obtained from a girl aged 2 to 9 in good health and CMV-seropositive. The V and J genes are TRBV5-1 and TRBJ2-5; 7 nucleotides agree with TRBD1. CDR3: CASNRSPGGETQYF. The CDR3 DNA reads TGCGCCAGCAACCGTTCGCCAGGGGGAGAGACCCAGTACTTC.